Shown below are 23 T cell receptor beta chains from a single sample sequenced in a study of early stage breast cancer tumors. The assay was immunoSEQ multiplex PCR, and TCRdb's table has in-frame clones only and misses some. The sample includes tens of thousands of clones, roughly 55% of them seen just once. Sequencing was performed on breast tumor tissue. The receptors were sampled from a person aged 50-59 years with breast cancer.

The rearrangement links TRBV4-3 to TRBJ1-4, with a possible D match to TRBD1 (6 bases). Trimming took 0 bases from V and 5 from J, leaving 13 bases between them. Germline-derived CDR1 and CDR2 are LGHNA and YSLEER. The CDR3 consists of 16 residues. CDR3 sequence (DNA): TGCGCCAGCAGCCAAGAGGGGGCAGGGCGGAATGAAAAACTGTTTTTT. Amino acids: CASSQEGAGRNEKLFF.

J is TRBJ1-2 and V is TRBV6-1; D possibly corresponds to TRBD1 (5 bases). The V and J ends lost 10 bases and 4 bases respectively, with 16 bases between them. The CDR3 totals 13 residues. CDR1 is MNHNS, CDR2 SASEGT, per germline. CDR3 nucleotides: TGTGCCACCGACAGACAAAACTCCTATGGCTACACCTTC. This encodes CATDRQNSYGYTF.

The genes are TRBV11-2 and TRBJ1-4, with 8 bases fitting TRBD1. The germline V gene has CDR1 SGHAT and CDR2 FQNNGV. The CDR3 consists of 15 residues. With V trimmed by 1 base and J by 7 bases, 5 bases remained unmatched. Here the CDR3 reads CASSLGTGPGEKLFF. The CDR3 DNA sequence: TGTGCCAGCAGCTTAGGGACAGGGCCGGGTGAAAAACTGTTTTTT.

V usage is TRBV7-8 and J usage is TRBJ2-2, with no clear D. The CDR3 totals 13 residues. V was shortened by 1 base and J by 5 bases, with 5 bases between the two germline ends. CDR1 is SGHVS and CDR2 is FQNEAQ in the germline V gene. In DNA form, the CDR3 reads TGTGCCAGCAGCTTAGGTCCAACCGGGGAGCTGTTTTTT. Its protein product is CASSLGPTGELFF.

V usage is TRBV29-1 and J usage is TRBJ2-7, with TRBD1 matching 11 bases. Germline V gene sequence: CDR1 SQVTM, CDR2 ANQGSEA. CDR3 size: 14 residues. The junction had 9 bases not matched to a gene; V was cut back by 2 bases and J by 9 bases. DNA of the CDR3: TGCAGCGTTGAAACCGGGACAGGGGGGGTTCGGCAGTACTTC. Amino acid sequence: CSVETGTGGVRQYF.

The rearrangement links TRBV7-9 to TRBJ2-7; 7 nucleotides match TRBD1. CDR1 is SEHNR, CDR2 FQNEAQ, per germline (reference sequence). This CDR3 region has 19 residues. The V segment lost 1 base and the J segment 1 base; nucleotides outside the gene matches: 16. The DNA for the CDR3 is TGTGCCAGCAGCTTAGAAGGGGGCGCGAGGATGGCGGATTCCTACGAGCAGTACTTC. This sequence encodes CASSLEGGARMADSYEQYF.

CDR3 amino acids: CASSLKAGDTYEQYF. The CDR3 DNA reads as TGCGCCAGCAGCCTGAAAGCGGGAGATACCTACGAGCAGTACTTC. V usage is TRBV5-1 and J usage is TRBJ2-7; 8 bases are a match to TRBD2. The CDR3 is 15 residues long. Trimming removed 4 bases from V and 2 bases from J; junction bases left unmatched: 8. Germline V gene data show CDR1 as SGHRS and CDR2 as YFSETQ.

The genes are TRBV5-1 and TRBJ2-1; D perhaps matches TRBD2 (5 bases). CDR3 length equals 15 residues. Germline CDR1 reads SGHRS; CDR2 reads YFSETQ. V lost 10 bases, J lost 0 bases, and 17 bases lay in between. CDR3 bases: TGCGCCTGCAAACTGGACTCTTCCTCCTACAATGAGCAGTTCTTC. Its protein is CACKLDSSSYNEQFF.

This clone has only a few counts. V and J are TRBV2 and TRBJ2-3; 9 bases fit TRBD1. The germline gives CDR1 SNHLY, CDR2 FYNNEI. The V gene end was trimmed by 5 bases and the J gene end by 4 bases; junction bases not matched to a gene: 1. The CDR3 consists of 13 residues. The CDR3 DNA reads TGTGCCAGCAGTCACAGGGGGCCAGATACGCAGTATTTT. Amino acid sequence: CASSHRGPDTQYF.

CDR3 region: CASSLGYEQYF. The CDR3 nucleotides read TGTGCCAGCAGCTTGGGGTACGAGCAGTACTTC. The J gene is TRBJ2-7, the V gene TRBV4-2; D gene unclear. Germline V lookup: CDR1 LGHNA, CDR2 YNFKEQ. The CDR3 extends over 11 amino acids. V was shortened by 5 bases and J by 4 bases, with 6 bases between the two germline ends.

The chain couples TRBV6-1 to TRBJ1-2; a weak D match, TRBD1 (6 bases). CDR1 MNHNS and CDR2 SASEGT come from the germline V gene. V lost 2 bases and J lost 0, with 13 bases in between. The CDR3 is made up of 16 amino acids. The CDR3 loop is CASSEFRDISNYGYTF. The CDR3 DNA sequence: TGTGCCAGCAGTGAATTCAGGGACATTTCTAACTATGGCTACACCTTC.

The rearrangement uses TRBV18 and TRBJ1-1, with 7 bases that match TRBD1. V dropped 6 bases and J dropped 3; count of bases not matched to a gene: 1. In germline, CDR1 is KGHSH, CDR2 LQKENI. The CDR3 contains 12 residues. CDR3 in DNA: TGTGCCAGCTCTCAGGGGGACACTGAAGCTTTCTTT. Translated: CASSQGDTEAFF.

The J gene is TRBJ2-7, the V gene TRBV19; 11 bases map to TRBD2. CDR3 length: 14 residues. The junction had 3 bases not matched to a gene; V was cut back by 5 bases and J by 3 bases. Germline CDR1 is LNHDA and CDR2 is SQIVND (reference sequence). The CDR3 DNA reads as TGTGCCAGTAGTTCGGGACTAGCGGTCTACGAGCAGTACTTC. Protein sequence: CASSSGLAVYEQYF.

The chain has TRBV28 and TRBJ1-1, with 7 bases that match TRBD1. J lost 7 bases, V lost 5 bases, and 7 bases had no gene match. Germline V lookup: CDR1 MDHEN, CDR2 SYDVKM. This CDR3 is 13 amino acids long. The DNA for the CDR3 is TGTGCCAGCAGTCCGGGACAGCCCAGTGAAGCTTTCTTT. As protein: CASSPGQPSEAFF. The complete variable domain, with remaining parts taken from reference TRBV28 and TRBJ1-1, reads DVKVTQSSRYLVKRTGEKVFLECVQDMDHENMFWYRQDPGLGLRLIYFSYDVKMKEKGDIPEGYSVSREKKERFSLILESASTNQTSMYLCASSPGQPSEAFFGQGTRLTVV.

This sequence joins TRBV6-5 and TRBJ1-2; 7 nucleotides match TRBD1. Looked up from germline, CDR1 is MNHEY and CDR2 is SVGAGI. The CDR3 extends over 15 amino acids. The V and J ends lost 8 bases and 3 bases, in that order; junction bases with no gene match: 12. The CDR3 loop is CASARQGGWDYGYTF. The CDR3 DNA reads as TGTGCCAGCGCCAGACAGGGAGGGTGGGACTATGGCTACACCTTC.

The V gene is TRBV25-1, the J gene TRBJ2-7; D uncertain. This CDR3 has 13 residues. V gave up 0 bases and J gave up 4 bases, with 7 bases separating them. Germline-derived CDR1 and CDR2 are MGHDK and SYGVNS. In DNA, the CDR3 is TGTGCCAGCAGTGAATACTCGGCGTACGAGCAGTACTTC. Translating gives CASSEYSAYEQYF.

The genes are TRBV11-2 and TRBJ1-3; D gene unclear. This CDR3 has 13 amino acids. V was pared by 3 bases and J by 3 bases, with 6 bases between. Per germline, CDR1 SGHAT and CDR2 FQNNGV. CDR3 amino acids: CASSFPGGNTIYF. CDR3 nucleotides: TGTGCCAGCAGCTTCCCTGGTGGAAACACCATATATTTT.

The V and J genes are TRBV15 and TRBJ2-3; 7 nucleotides line up with TRBD2. Trimming removed 0 bases from V and 2 bases from J; junction bases left unmatched: 8. The CDR3 totals 17 residues. Germline CDR1 LNHNV, CDR2 YYDKDF (reference sequence). The chain's CDR3 is CATSRDLGAGLTDTQYF. The CDR3 DNA is TGTGCCACCAGCAGAGATTTGGGAGCGGGGCTCACAGATACGCAGTATTTT.

The chain is built from TRBV14 and TRBJ1-1, with 7 bases fitting TRBD1. Germline CDR1 and CDR2: SGHDN and FVKESK. The V and J ends lost 1 base and 4 bases, in that order; junction bases with no gene match: 9. The CDR3 totals 16 residues. The CDR3 bases are TGTGCCAGCAGCCAAGTGGGCAGGGGGGCGAGCACTGAAGCTTTCTTT. Translating gives CASSQVGRGASTEAFF. The complete variable domain, with remaining parts taken from reference TRBV14 and TRBJ1-1, reads EAGVTQFPSHSVIEKGQTVTLRCDPISGHDNLYWYRRVMGKEIKFLLHFVKESKQDESGMPNNRFLAERTGGTYSTLKVQPAELEDSGVYFCASSQVGRGASTEAFFGQGTRLTVV.

This clone was counted only a few times. The chain links TRBV5-1 to TRBJ2-5; D may be TRBD1 (6 bases). The CDR3 consists of 15 residues. CDR1 is SGHRS and CDR2 is YFSETQ in the germline V gene. V was trimmed by 1 base and J by 5 bases, leaving 15 bases between them. CDR3 coding DNA: TGCGCCAGCAGCTTGATGGGGACAACAGAGGAGACCCAGTACTTC. This encodes CASSLMGTTEETQYF.

The V and J genes are TRBV7-6 and TRBJ1-2, with 12 bases lining up with TRBD1. The CDR3 totals 14 residues. Germline V gives CDR1 SGHVS, CDR2 FNYEAQ. Trimming cost V 5 bases and J 7 bases; bases outside gene matches: 5. The CDR3 region has the DNA TGTGCCAGCAGCCCAGGGACAGGGGGCTTTGGCTACACCTTC. Protein: CASSPGTGGFGYTF. The full variable domain, its missing parts supplied by reference TRBV7-6 and TRBJ1-2, is GAGVSQSPRYKVTKRGQDVALRCDPISGHVSLYWYRQALGQGPEFLTYFNYEAQQDKSGLPNDRFSAERPEGSISTLTIQRTEQRDSAMYRCASSPGTGGFGYTFGSGTRLTVV.

Remarks on this clone: Other DNA sequences in this sample translate to the same CDR3. The chain carries TRBV9 and TRBJ2-5; 7 bases align to TRBD2. The CDR3 consists of 14 residues. V gave up 3 bases and J gave up 2 bases; unmatched junction bases: 4. Germline V gene data show CDR1 as SGDLS and CDR2 as YYNGEE. This chain's CDR3 is CASSARDYQETQYF. The CDR3 coding sequence is TGTGCCAGCAGCGCCCGGGACTATCAAGAGACCCAGTACTTC.

This clone has more than one count but fewer than ten. The CDR3 nucleotides read TGTGCCAGCAGTGGCGATCTATTGCCATACGAGCAGTACTTC. Amino acid sequence: CASSGDLLPYEQYF. This rearrangement joins TRBV2 to TRBJ2-7; D is ambiguous. The V end lost 4 bases, the J end lost 4 bases, and 14 bases lay between the germline ends. CDR3 length equals 14 residues. The germline V gene encodes CDR1 SNHLY and CDR2 FYNNEI.